This T cell receptor (beta chain) was recorded in a study of blood T cell repertoires in COVID-19. How the authors handled the data: Cell counts per sample came from amplifying reference gene primers. The method was immunoSEQ multiplex PCR; TCRdb's version includes in-frame clones alone and lacks a portion of them. For V, J and clone size, that table is used; D and trimming come from the DNA. In the table there are over 350,000 clones, 88% of which are singletons. V lost 0 bases to trimming and J lost 1 base; unmatched junction nucleotides: 1. The CDR3 has 16 residues. Germline CDR1 reads MGHRA; CDR2 reads YSYEKL.

Input material: PBMCs or T cells enriched from blood (not recorded which). The rearrangement joins TRBV4-1 to TRBJ2-5, with TRBD2 matching 11 bases. The clonotype originates from a young woman who had recovered from COVID-19. The CDR3 is CASSQELAGAQETQYF. CDR3 in DNA: TGCGCCAGCAGCCAAGAACTAGCGGGGGCCCAAGAGACCCAGTACTTC.